This TCR beta chain appears in the sequencing data of a study of beta chain features in type 1 diabetes. This clone has at least ten counts. As every portion of the isolated RNA was reverse transcribed, the sequencing read expressed TCRB transcripts. Repertoires were generated with immunoSEQ multiplex PCR, while TCRdb's copy carries only in-frame clones and drops some. The sample records under 400,000 clones, 14% being singletons. The V and J ends lost 6 bases and 6 bases respectively, with 11 bases between them. This CDR3 is built from 13 residues. Germline V gene lookup returns CDR1 SEHNR and CDR2 FQNEAQ (reference sequence).

This receptor was taken from a man aged 25-45 years in good health. The chain links TRBV7-9 to TRBJ2-2, with D possibly TRBD1 on 6 matching bases. The sample consisted of central memory CD4+ T cells from blood. CDR3 protein: CASSNRVSGELFF. CDR3 DNA: TGTGCCAGCAGTAACAGGGTTTCCGGGGAGCTGTTTTTT.